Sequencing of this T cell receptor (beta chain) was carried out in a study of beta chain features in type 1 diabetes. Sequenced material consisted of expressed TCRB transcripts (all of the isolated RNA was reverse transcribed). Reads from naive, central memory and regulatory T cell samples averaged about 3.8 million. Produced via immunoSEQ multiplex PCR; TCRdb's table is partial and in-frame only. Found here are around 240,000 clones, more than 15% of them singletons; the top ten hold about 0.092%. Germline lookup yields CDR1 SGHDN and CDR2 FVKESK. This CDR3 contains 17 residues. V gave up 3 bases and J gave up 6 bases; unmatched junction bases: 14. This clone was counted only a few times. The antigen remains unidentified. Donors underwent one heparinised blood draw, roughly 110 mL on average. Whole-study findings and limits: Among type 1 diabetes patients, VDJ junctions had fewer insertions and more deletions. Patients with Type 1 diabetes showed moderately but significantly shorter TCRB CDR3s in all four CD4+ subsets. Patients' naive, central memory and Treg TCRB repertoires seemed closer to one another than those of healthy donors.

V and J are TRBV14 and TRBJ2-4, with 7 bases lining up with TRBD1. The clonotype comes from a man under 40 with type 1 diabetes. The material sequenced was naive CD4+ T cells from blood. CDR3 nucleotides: TGTGCCAGCAGCCAGGAGCGACAGGGAAAGAGATTAAACATTCAGTACTTC. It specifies CASSQERQGKRLNIQYF.